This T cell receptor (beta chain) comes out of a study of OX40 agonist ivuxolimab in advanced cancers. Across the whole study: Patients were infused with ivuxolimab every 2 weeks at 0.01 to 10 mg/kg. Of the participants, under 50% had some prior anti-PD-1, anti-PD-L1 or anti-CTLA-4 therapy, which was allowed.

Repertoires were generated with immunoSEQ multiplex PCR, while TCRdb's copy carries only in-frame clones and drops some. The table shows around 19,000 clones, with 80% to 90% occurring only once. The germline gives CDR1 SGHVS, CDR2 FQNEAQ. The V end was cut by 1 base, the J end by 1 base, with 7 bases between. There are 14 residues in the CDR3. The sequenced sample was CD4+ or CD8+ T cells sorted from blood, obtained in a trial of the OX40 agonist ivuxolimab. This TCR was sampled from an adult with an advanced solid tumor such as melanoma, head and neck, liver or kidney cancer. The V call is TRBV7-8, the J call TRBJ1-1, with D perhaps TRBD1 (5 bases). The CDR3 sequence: CASSLGGGNTEAFF. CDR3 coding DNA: TGTGCCAGCAGCTTAGGTGGGGGGAACACTGAAGCTTTCTTT.